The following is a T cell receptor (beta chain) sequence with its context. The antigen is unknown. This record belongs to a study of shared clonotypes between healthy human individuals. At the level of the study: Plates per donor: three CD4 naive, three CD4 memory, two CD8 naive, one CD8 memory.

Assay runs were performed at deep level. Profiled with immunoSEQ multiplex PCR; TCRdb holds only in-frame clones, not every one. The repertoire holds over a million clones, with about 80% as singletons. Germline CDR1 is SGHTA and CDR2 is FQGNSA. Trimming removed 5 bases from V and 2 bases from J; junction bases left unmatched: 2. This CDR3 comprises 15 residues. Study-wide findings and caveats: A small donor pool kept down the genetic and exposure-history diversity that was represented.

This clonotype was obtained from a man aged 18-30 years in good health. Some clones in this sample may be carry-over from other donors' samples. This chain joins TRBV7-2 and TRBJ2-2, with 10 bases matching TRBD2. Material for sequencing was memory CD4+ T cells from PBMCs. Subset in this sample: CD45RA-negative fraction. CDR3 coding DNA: TGTGCCAGCAGCCGACTAGCGGGTAACACCGGGGAGCTGTTTTTT. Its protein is CASSRLAGNTGELFF.